This note documents a single T cell receptor (beta chain) sequence. The antigen remains undetermined. This specimen belongs to a study of cytomegalovirus exposure and HLA in healthy donors. Donors had nominal health at sampling but likely had unrecorded immune exposures. Study-wide results and limits: A missense DCLRE1C variant was associated with V- and J-gene trimming of TCR beta chains in a later analysis, and an independent cohort replicated the association. TRBV6-2, TRBV6-3 and some other V segments were unresolvable in 87-base-pair reads.

This CDR3 is built from 14 residues. Germline V gene lookup returns CDR1 SGDLS and CDR2 YYNGEE. Trimming pared 0 bases from V and 5 bases from J, leaving 11 bases between. The PCR used 60 Vbeta and 13 Jbeta primers. Measured with immunoSEQ multiplex PCR; TCRdb has only the in-frame clones, and not every one. Its table lists some 62,000 clones. Sequencing input: PBMCs. J is TRBJ2-5 and V is TRBV9, with D tentatively TRBD2 (5 bases). The sequence derives from a man aged 30 to 39 in good health and CMV-seropositive. The CDR3 is CASSVERVGETQYF. The CDR3 nucleotides read TGTGCCAGCAGCGTAGAGAGGGTAGGGGAGACCCAGTACTTC. The complete variable domain, with remaining parts taken from reference TRBV9 and TRBJ2-5, reads DSGVTQTPKHLITATGQRVTLRCSPRSGDLSVYWYQQSLDQGLQFLIQYYNGEERAKGNILERFSAQQFPDLHSELNLSSLELGDSALYFCASSVERVGETQYFGPGTRLLVL.